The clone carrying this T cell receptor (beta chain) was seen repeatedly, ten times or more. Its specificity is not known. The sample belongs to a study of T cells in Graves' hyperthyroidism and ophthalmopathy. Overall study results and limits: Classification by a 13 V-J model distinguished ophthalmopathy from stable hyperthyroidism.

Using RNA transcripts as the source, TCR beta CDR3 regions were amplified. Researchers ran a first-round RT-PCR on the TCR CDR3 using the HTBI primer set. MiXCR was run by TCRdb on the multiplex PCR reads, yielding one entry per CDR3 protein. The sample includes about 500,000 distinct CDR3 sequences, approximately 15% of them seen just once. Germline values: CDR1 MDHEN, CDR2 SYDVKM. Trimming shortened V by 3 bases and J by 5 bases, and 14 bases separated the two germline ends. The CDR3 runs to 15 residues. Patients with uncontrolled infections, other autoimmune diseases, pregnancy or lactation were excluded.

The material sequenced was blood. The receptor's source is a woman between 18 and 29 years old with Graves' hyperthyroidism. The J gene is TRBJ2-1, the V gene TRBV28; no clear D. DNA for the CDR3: TGTGCCAGCAGTTTGGGTCGGATGAACGACAATGAGCAGTTCTTC. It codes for CASSLGRMNDNEQFF. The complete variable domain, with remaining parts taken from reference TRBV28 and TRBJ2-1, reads DVKVTQSSRYLVKRTGEKVFLECVQDMDHENMFWYRQDPGLGLRLIYFSYDVKMKEKGDIPEGYSVSREKKERFSLILESASTNQTSMYLCASSLGRMNDNEQFFGPGTRLTVL.